The 22 T cell receptor beta chains reported below all come from one sample, sequenced in a study of early T cells in non-severe SARS-CoV-2 infection. MiXCR was run by TCRdb on the 5' RACE reads, yielding one entry per CDR3 protein. The sample includes 50,000 to 75,000 distinct CDR3 sequences, around 12% of them seen just once. Sequencing was performed on whole blood, taken at baseline. Receptors were obtained from an adult who was a healthcare worker with PCR-confirmed SARS-CoV-2 infection or an uninfected control (not recorded which). The donor label of this sample is uncertain.

This chain joins TRBV2 and TRBJ2-1; perhaps TRBD1 as D (6 bases). V dropped 0 bases and J dropped 3 bases, with 12 bases sitting between them. CDR3 length: 16 amino acids. The germline V gene encodes CDR1 SNHLY and CDR2 FYNNEI. In nucleotides, the CDR3 is TGTGCCAGCAGTGAAGCTGAGGGGACATACTACAATGAGCAGTTCTTC. Translating it yields CASSEAEGTYYNEQFF. The entire variable domain, with the rest obtained from reference TRBV2 and TRBJ2-1, is as follows: EPEVTQTPSHQVTQMGQEVILRCVPISNHLYFYWYRQILGQKVEFLVSFYNNEISEKSEIFDDQFSVERPDGSNFTLKIRSTKLEDSAMYFCASSEAEGTYYNEQFFGPGTRLTVL.

J is TRBJ2-3 and V is TRBV20-1; a weak D match, TRBD1 (8 bases). CDR3 length: 14 residues. Germline lookup yields CDR1 DFQATT and CDR2 SNEGSKA (reference sequence). V gave up 3 bases and J gave up 5 bases, with 15 bases separating them. In nucleotides, the CDR3 is TGCAGTGCTAGTCAGAACAGGGGGGGAGATACGCAGTATTTT. Protein product: CSASQNRGGDTQYF.

This clonotype showed up many times. The V and J genes are TRBV4-1 and TRBJ1-1; possibly TRBD1 for D (5 bases). Germline V gene lookup returns CDR1 MGHRA and CDR2 YSYEKL. Trimming removed 3 bases at V and 6 bases at J, with 11 bases between. CDR3 size: 13 residues. In DNA form, the CDR3 reads TGCGCCAGCAGCCACCAGGGAAGAGCTGAAGCTTTCTTT. As protein: CASSHQGRAEAFF.

The sample holds a few counts of this clonotype. V and J are TRBV5-6 and TRBJ2-3; 8 nucleotides match TRBD2. There are 15 residues in the CDR3. Germline assignment: CDR1 SGHDT and CDR2 YYEEEE. V lost 1 base to trimming and J lost 2 bases; unmatched junction nucleotides: 3. The CDR3 bases are TGTGCCAGCAGCTTGACTAGCGGCCTCACAGATACGCAGTATTTT. Its protein product is CASSLTSGLTDTQYF.

This clonotype came up a few times. The CDR3 here is CASRPRGHSETQYF. In nucleotides, the CDR3 is TGCGCCAGCAGACCCAGGGGGCATAGCGAGACCCAGTACTTC. The chain has TRBV5-1 and TRBJ2-5, with 8 positions matching TRBD1. CDR3 size: 14 residues. Germline CDR1 SGHRS, CDR2 YFSETQ. V was clipped by 5 bases and J by 5 bases; unmatched bases: 8.

This chain uses TRBV20-1 with TRBJ2-3; 8 bases match TRBD2. CDR1 and CDR2 (germline): DFQATT, SNEGSKA (reference sequence). The CDR3 is 11 amino acids. Unmatched junction bases numbered 8, after V lost 6 bases and J lost 12 bases. The DNA for the CDR3 is TGCAGTGCCGTAGCGGGGTTGGCACAGTATTTT. Its protein is CSAVAGLAQYF.

This clonotype showed up just a few times. This chain connects TRBV5-1 to TRBJ2-3; 7 nucleotides agree with TRBD2. Germline V gives CDR1 SGHRS, CDR2 YFSETQ. The junction had 8 bases not matched to a gene; V was cut back by 0 bases and J by 4 bases. The CDR3 covers 16 residues. CDR3 in DNA: TGCGCCAGCAGCTTGGCCATCGCGGGGGAGTCAGATACGCAGTATTTT. Protein: CASSLAIAGESDTQYF.

This clonotype was detected only a few times. One end of the junction fails to match germline, which may point to a read error. The rearrangement joins TRBV20-1 to TRBJ1-1; 7 nucleotides agree with TRBD1. The CDR3 spans 15 residues. Looked up from germline, CDR1 is DFQATT and CDR2 is SNEGSKA (reference sequence). Here the CDR3 DNA reads TGCAGTGCGAGAGCTCGACAGGGAGTCAACACTGAAGCTTTCTTT. Amino acids: CSARARQGVNTEAFF.

The rearrangement links TRBV18 to TRBJ1-1; D might be TRBD1 (6 bases). This CDR3 is built from 15 residues. The germline V gene has CDR1 KGHSH and CDR2 LQKENI. Between the trimmed V and J ends, which lost 4 bases and 5 bases, there was a span of 17 bases. Here the CDR3 reads CASSLFSGDRTEAFF. The DNA of the CDR3 is TGTGCCAGCTCACTTTTTTCAGGGGATCGAACTGAAGCTTTCTTT.

This clonotype was counted only a few times. The V call is TRBV28, the J call TRBJ2-6; TRBD1 matches at 10 bases. CDR3 size: 17 residues. Germline lookup yields CDR1 MDHEN and CDR2 SYDVKM. With V trimmed by 4 bases and J by 3 bases, 6 bases remained unmatched. CDR3 protein: CASSSGQGRFGANVLTF. The CDR3 coding sequence is TGTGCCAGCAGTTCGGGACAGGGGAGGTTTGGGGCCAACGTCCTGACTTTC.

Many counts were recorded for this clonotype. The rearrangement links TRBV7-8 to TRBJ2-5; no clear D gene. The CDR3 contains 16 residues. Germline V gene sequence: CDR1 SGHVS, CDR2 FQNEAQ. Deletions cut 2 bases from V and 1 base from J, with 14 bases between. The CDR3 sequence: CASSLLFRGVQETQYF. DNA of the CDR3: TGTGCCAGCAGCTTACTTTTTCGAGGAGTCCAAGAGACCCAGTACTTC.

This clonotype was detected many times. This chain uses TRBV7-8 with TRBJ2-5, with 8 bases fitting TRBD2. The CDR3 loop spans 16 amino acids. J gave up 5 bases and V 3 bases, and 11 bases lay outside the gene matches. Germline loops: CDR1 SGHVS, CDR2 FQNEAQ. For the CDR3, the DNA is TGTGCCAGCAGCTTCTCTCCGGCGGGGGGTTTTGAGACCCAGTACTTC. Translation: CASSFSPAGGFETQYF.

The V gene is TRBV12-3 or TRBV12-4, the J gene TRBJ1-1, with 7 bases that match TRBD1. The V and J ends lost 5 bases and 7 bases, in that order; junction bases with no gene match: 7. The CDR3 loop spans 13 amino acids. The CDR3 loop reads CASSPNRQGEAFF. CDR3 DNA: TGTGCCAGCAGTCCCAATAGACAGGGTGAAGCTTTCTTT.

This clonotype was recorded a few times. V is TRBV5-1 and J is TRBJ1-2; tentative D call: TRBD1 (5 bases). The CDR3 runs 14 residues. Germline-derived CDR1 and CDR2 are SGHRS and YFSETQ. The V end was cut by 2 bases, the J end by 3 bases, with 11 bases between. CDR3 sequence: CASSLTGQHYGYTF. CDR3 in DNA: TGCGCCAGCAGCTTAACAGGACAACACTATGGCTACACCTTC.

This clonotype was observed at least ten times. The chain links TRBV5-1 to TRBJ1-2; TRBD1 is a possible D gene (6 bases). The CDR3 spans 13 residues. Germline CDR1 reads SGHRS; CDR2 reads YFSETQ. V lost 5 bases and J 8 bases, leaving 16 bases between the germline ends. The CDR3 DNA follows: TGCGCCAGCAGTCCACAGGGCGGATCGGGCTACACCTTC. It specifies CASSPQGGSGYTF.

This clonotype was counted at least ten times. The V call is TRBV6-5, the J call TRBJ1-2; no firm D call. V lost 3 bases and J 8 bases, leaving 10 bases between the germline ends. This CDR3 contains 12 residues. Germline CDR1 reads MNHEY; CDR2 reads SVGAGI. CDR3 region: CASSYKGNGYTF. Written as DNA, the CDR3 is TGTGCCAGCAGTTATAAGGGTAACGGCTACACCTTC.

There are a few counts of this clonotype. The chain employs TRBV5-6 and TRBJ2-1; a possible D gene is TRBD2 (5 bases). This CDR3 contains 12 residues. Germline V gene sequence: CDR1 SGHDT, CDR2 YYEEEE. V lost 4 bases to trimming and J lost 12 bases, with 14 bases between them. CDR3 loop: CASSPDRDRQFF. The CDR3 coding sequence is TGTGCCAGCAGCCCGGACCGGGATCGGCAGTTCTTC.

The V and J genes are TRBV5-1 and TRBJ1-2, with 9 bases matching TRBD1. CDR3 length: 15 amino acids. Germline V CDR1 and CDR2: SGHRS, YFSETQ. V gave up 1 base and J gave up 2 bases; unmatched junction bases: 3. DNA for the CDR3: TGCGCCAGCAGCTTGTTAACAGGGGGCAACTATGGCTACACCTTC. Protein product: CASSLLTGGNYGYTF.

The chain combines TRBV12-3 or TRBV12-4 with TRBJ2-5, with D perhaps being TRBD1 or TRBD2 (5 bases each). CDR3 size: 14 residues. Trimming took off 7 bases at V and 0 bases at J, with 12 bases between the two ends. The CDR3 sequence: CASTLGTYQETQYF. Written as DNA, the CDR3 is TGTGCCAGCACCCTCGGGACGTACCAAGAGACCCAGTACTTC.

The table lists this clonotype with a few counts. The chain is built from TRBV4-1 and TRBJ2-3; 7 bases agree with TRBD2. J lost 0 bases, V lost 0 bases, and 9 bases had no gene match. The CDR3 contains 18 residues. Germline V gene lookup returns CDR1 MGHRA and CDR2 YSYEKL. CDR3 sequence (DNA): TGCGCCAGCAGCCAAGAATTCACGCGGGGGAGCAGCACAGATACGCAGTATTTT. It specifies CASSQEFTRGSSTDTQYF.

Worth noting for this clonotype: In this CDR3 the conserved last residue, phenylalanine or tryptophan, is missing, so a read error is likely. The rearrangement uses TRBV4-1 and TRBJ1-1, with TRBD1 matching 10 bases. V was clipped by 4 bases and J by 4 bases; unmatched bases: 9. This CDR3 is 16 amino acids long. The germline gives CDR1 MGHRA, CDR2 YSYEKL. The CDR3 DNA reads TGCGCCAGCAGCCCTTCGGGACAGGGGCAAGGCACTGAAGCTTTCATT. It codes for CASSPSGQGQGTEAFI.

This clonotype was observed a handful of times. The chain joins TRBV7-6 to TRBJ2-3; D remains unclear. The germline V gene encodes CDR1 SGHVS and CDR2 FNYEAQ. The V end lost 5 bases, the J end lost 6 bases, and 15 bases lay between the germline ends. CDR3 length: 14 residues. CDR3 nucleotides: TGTGCCAGCAGCCTCGACGCCGCCCGTGATACGCAGTATTTT. Encoded protein: CASSLDAARDTQYF.